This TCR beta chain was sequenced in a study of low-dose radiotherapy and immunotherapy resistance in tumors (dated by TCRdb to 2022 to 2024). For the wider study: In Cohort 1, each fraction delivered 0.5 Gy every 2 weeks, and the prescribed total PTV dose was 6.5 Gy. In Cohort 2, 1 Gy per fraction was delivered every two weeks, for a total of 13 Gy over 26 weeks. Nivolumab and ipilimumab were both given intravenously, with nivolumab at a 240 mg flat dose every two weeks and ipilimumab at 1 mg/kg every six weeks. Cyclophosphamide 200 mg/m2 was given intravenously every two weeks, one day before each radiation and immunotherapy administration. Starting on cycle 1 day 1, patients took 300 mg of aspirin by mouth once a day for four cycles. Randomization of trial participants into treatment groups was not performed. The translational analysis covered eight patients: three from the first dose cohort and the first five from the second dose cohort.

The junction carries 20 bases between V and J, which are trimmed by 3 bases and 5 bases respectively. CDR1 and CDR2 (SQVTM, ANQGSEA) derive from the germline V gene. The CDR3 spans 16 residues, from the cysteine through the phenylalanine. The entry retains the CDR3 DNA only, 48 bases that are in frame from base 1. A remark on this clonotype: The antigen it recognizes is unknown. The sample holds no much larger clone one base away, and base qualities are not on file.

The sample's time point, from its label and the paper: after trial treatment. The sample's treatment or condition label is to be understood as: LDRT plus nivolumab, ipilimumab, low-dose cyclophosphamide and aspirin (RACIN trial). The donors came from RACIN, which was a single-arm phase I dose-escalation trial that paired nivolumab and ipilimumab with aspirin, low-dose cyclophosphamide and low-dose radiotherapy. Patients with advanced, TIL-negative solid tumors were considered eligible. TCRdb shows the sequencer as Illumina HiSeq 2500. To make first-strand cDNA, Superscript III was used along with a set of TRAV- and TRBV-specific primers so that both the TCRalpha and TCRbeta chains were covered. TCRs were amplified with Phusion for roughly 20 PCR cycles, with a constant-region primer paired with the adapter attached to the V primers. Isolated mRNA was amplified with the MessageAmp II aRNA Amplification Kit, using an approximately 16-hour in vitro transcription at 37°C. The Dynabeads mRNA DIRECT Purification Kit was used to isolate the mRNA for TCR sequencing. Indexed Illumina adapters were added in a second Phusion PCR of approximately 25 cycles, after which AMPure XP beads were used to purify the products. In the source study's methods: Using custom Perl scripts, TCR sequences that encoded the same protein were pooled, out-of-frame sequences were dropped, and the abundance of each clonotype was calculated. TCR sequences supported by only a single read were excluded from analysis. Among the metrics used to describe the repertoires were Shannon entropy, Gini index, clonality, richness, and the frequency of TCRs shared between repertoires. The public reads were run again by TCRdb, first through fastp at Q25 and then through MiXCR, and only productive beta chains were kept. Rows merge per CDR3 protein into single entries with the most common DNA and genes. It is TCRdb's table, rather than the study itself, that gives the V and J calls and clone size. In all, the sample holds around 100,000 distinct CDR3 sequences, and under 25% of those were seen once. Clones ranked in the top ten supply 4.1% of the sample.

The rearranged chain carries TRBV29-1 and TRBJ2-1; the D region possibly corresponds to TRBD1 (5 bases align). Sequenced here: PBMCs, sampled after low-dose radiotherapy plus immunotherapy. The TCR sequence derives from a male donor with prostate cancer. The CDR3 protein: CSVDYFDRYPNNEQFF. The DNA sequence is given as TGCAGCGTTGATTATTTCGACAGATACCCGAACAATGAGCAGTTCTTC.